This T cell receptor beta chain was profiled in a study of blood T cell repertoires in COVID-19. The wider study: Collection of acute and convalescent COVID-19 samples took place in the United States, Italy and Spain.

Authors' analysis steps: Estimation of nucleated cell counts was performed using reference gene primer amplification. The table came from immunoSEQ multiplex PCR; TCRdb's copy has only in-frame clones and leaves some out. D and trimming come from the DNA, and the V and J calls and clone size come from that table. The top ten hold 4.7% of the sample, which has fewer than 250,000 clones, 82% seen once. Looked up from germline, CDR1 is LGHDT and CDR2 is YNNKEL (reference sequence). The V gene lost 0 bases and the J gene lost 6 bases, with 8 bases spanning the gap. The CDR3 has 13 amino acids. On this clone: Other nucleotide sequences from this sample produce the same CDR3.

The sequencing sample was made of peripheral blood. The receptor's source is a woman in her sixties or seventies with acute or convalescent COVID-19. The genes are TRBV3-1 (or the pseudogene TRBV3-2) and TRBJ1-1; no firm D call. The CDR3 reads CASSQDRRAEAFF. The CDR3 DNA reads as TGTGCCAGCAGCCAAGATAGGAGGGCTGAAGCTTTCTTT.